The 18 T cell receptor beta chains listed next were all sequenced from one sample in a study of CXCR3-negative and CXCR3-positive naive CD8 T cells. Carrying UMI labels, the TRB cDNA libraries were prepared through 5' RACE. TCRdb re-called the 5' RACE reads; one entry per CDR3 protein, DNA not given. This repertoire includes over 35,000 distinct CDR3 sequences. The sample was naive CXCR3- CD8+ T cells from blood. Subset described: CD45RO-CCR7+CD27+CD95- naive CD8+ T cells lacking CXCR3 (TNR3-). The receptors stem from a human donor in good health. Some clones in this sample may be carry-over from other donors' samples.

The chain recombines TRBV7-6 with TRBJ2-1; no DNA is available, so the TRBD2 call from TCRdb remains unchecked. The CDR3 has 15 amino acids. From germline, CDR1 is SGHVS and CDR2 FNYEAQ. The chain's CDR3 is CASSSRGRVYNEQFF.

The chain couples TRBV9 to TRBJ2-7; TCRdb lists TRBD1, though no DNA is available to test this call. There are 17 residues in the CDR3. Germline V lookup: CDR1 SGDLS, CDR2 YYNGEE. The CDR3 spells CASSASGTVALGFEQYF.

The rearrangement uses TRBV29-1 and TRBJ2-1. In germline, CDR1 is SQVTM, CDR2 ANQGSEA. CDR3 size: 14 residues. This chain's CDR3 is CSVRLSKGKNEQFF.

The V gene is TRBV14, the J gene TRBJ1-4; the TCRdb call, TRBD1, lacks DNA for checking. Germline CDR1 and CDR2: SGHDN and FVKESK. The CDR3 is 14 residues long. The CDR3 region is CASSEGQGSEKLFF.

The CDR3 reads CASGIGSYEQYF. The chain recombines TRBV28 with TRBJ2-7. The CDR3 loop spans 12 amino acids. The germline CDR1 and CDR2 sequences are MDHEN and SYDVKM.

The V gene is TRBV12-3 or TRBV12-4, the J gene TRBJ2-3; TCRdb designates TRBD2, a call that cannot be tested without DNA. The CDR3 is 13 amino acids. The CDR3 spells CASSYGLADTQYF.

The chain uses TRBV6-5 and TRBJ2-7; absent DNA, TCRdb's TRBD1 call cannot be checked. The CDR3 is 13 amino acids. Germline V gene lookup returns CDR1 MNHEY and CDR2 SVGAGI. This CDR3 is CASPTKGDYEQYF.

CDR3: CASSGQGNTEAFF. The V gene is TRBV5-1, the J gene TRBJ1-1; TCRdb names TRBD1, which stays unverified in the absence of DNA. This CDR3 has 13 residues. Per germline, CDR1 SGHRS and CDR2 YFSETQ.

This clonotype is identified as medium-sized from frequency. The chain combines TRBV5-1 with TRBJ2-1. CDR1 and CDR2 from the germline V gene are SGHRS and YFSETQ. CDR3 size: 13 residues. The CDR3 sequence: CASNRGYNNEQFF. The full variable domain, its missing parts supplied by reference TRBV5-1 and TRBJ2-1, is KAGVTQTPRYLIKTRGQQVTLSCSPISGHRSVSWYQQTPGQGLQFLFEYFSETQRNKGNFPGRFSGRQFSNSRSEMNVSTLELGDSALYLCASNRGYNNEQFFGPGTRLTVL.

The chain carries TRBV2 and TRBJ2-3. Germline V CDR1 and CDR2: SNHLY, FYNNEI. The CDR3 has 13 amino acids. CDR3 protein: CASSETDPDTQYF. The complete variable domain, with remaining parts taken from reference TRBV2 and TRBJ2-3, reads EPEVTQTPSHQVTQMGQEVILRCVPISNHLYFYWYRQILGQKVEFLVSFYNNEISEKSEIFDDQFSVERPDGSNFTLKIRSTKLEDSAMYFCASSETDPDTQYFGPGTRLTVL.

The chain carries TRBV11-2 and TRBJ2-5; TCRdb outputs TRBD1, but without DNA this stays unchecked. The CDR3 runs to 17 residues. The germline gives CDR1 SGHAT, CDR2 FQNNGV. The CDR3 sequence is CASSLVYVDRGQETQYF.

This chain connects TRBV6-5 to TRBJ1-2; TCRdb names TRBD1, which stays unverified in the absence of DNA. This CDR3 is built from 15 residues. Germline CDR1 MNHEY, CDR2 SVGAGI. The CDR3 loop reads CASSSRRQGHVVYTF.

The chain employs TRBV10-3 and TRBJ2-3; TCRdb's D call of TRBD2 is untestable without DNA. Germline V gene data show CDR1 as ENHRY and CDR2 as SYGVKD. This CDR3 spans 17 amino acids. CDR3 sequence: CAIRVDGAGGLTDTQYF.

V usage is TRBV4-1 and J usage is TRBJ2-7. The germline V gene encodes CDR1 MGHRA and CDR2 YSYEKL. The CDR3 totals 14 residues. CDR3 amino acids: CASSRGVGSYEQYF.

The chain has TRBV5-1 and TRBJ2-2. From germline, CDR1 is SGHRS and CDR2 YFSETQ. The CDR3 consists of 11 residues. CDR3 in amino acids: CASSQTGELFF.

V usage is TRBV29-1 and J usage is TRBJ2-7; no DNA is available, so the TRBD2 call from TCRdb remains unchecked. Germline V CDR1 and CDR2: SQVTM, ANQGSEA. The CDR3 loop spans 16 amino acids. CDR3: CSVEGPGTSASYEQYF.

This sequence joins TRBV6-6 and TRBJ1-2; with no DNA, the TCRdb D assignment of TRBD1 cannot be verified. The CDR3 loop spans 11 amino acids. Germline-derived CDR1 and CDR2 are MNHNY and SVGAGI (reference sequence). The CDR3 loop is CASSARGEAAF.

The chain has TRBV28 and TRBJ2-7; TCRdb calls TRBD1, which cannot be checked without DNA. Germline values: CDR1 MDHEN, CDR2 SYDVKM. CDR3 length: 13 residues. CDR3 sequence reads: CATHPLDNYEQYF.